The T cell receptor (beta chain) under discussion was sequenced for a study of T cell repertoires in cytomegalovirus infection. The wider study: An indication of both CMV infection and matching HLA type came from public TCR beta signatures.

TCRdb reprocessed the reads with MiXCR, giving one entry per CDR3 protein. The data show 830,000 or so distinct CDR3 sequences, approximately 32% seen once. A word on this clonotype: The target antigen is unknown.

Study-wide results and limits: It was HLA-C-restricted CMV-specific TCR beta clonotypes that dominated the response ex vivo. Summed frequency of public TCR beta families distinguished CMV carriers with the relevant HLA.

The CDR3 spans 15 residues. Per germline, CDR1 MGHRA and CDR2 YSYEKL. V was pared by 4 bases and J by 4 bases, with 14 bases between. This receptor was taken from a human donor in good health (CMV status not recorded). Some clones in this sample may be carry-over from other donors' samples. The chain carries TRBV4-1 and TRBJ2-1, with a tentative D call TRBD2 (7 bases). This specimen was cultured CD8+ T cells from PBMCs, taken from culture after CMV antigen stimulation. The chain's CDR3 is CASSPLRGTYNEQFF. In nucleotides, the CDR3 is TGCGCCAGCAGCCCCCTGCGGGGGACATACAATGAGCAGTTCTTC.